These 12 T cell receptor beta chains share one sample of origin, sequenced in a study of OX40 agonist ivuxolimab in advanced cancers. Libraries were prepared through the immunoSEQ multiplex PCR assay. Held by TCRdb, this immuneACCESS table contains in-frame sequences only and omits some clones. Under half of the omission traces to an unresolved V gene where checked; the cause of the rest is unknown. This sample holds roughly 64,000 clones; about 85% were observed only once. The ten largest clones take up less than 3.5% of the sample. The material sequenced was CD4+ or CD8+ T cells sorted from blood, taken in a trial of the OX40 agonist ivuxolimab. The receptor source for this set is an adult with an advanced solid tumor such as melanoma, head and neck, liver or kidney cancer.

The CDR3 DNA reads TGTGCCAATTATAGCATTCTGTCAGTGGATAGCAATCAGCCCCAGCATTTT. The encoded protein is CANYSILSVDSNQPQHF. The chain combines TRBV11-1 with TRBJ1-5; D uncertain. Germline-derived CDR1 and CDR2 are SGHAT and FQDESV (reference sequence). The CDR3 length is 17 residues. Trimming left V 10 bases short and J 0 bases short, with 22 bases between.

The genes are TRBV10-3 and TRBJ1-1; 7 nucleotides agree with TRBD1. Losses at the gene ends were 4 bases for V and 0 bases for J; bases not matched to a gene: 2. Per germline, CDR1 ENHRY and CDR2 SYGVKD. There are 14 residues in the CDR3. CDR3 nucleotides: TGTGCCATCAGTGCGACAGGGTTGAACACTGAAGCTTTCTTT. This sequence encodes CAISATGLNTEAFF.

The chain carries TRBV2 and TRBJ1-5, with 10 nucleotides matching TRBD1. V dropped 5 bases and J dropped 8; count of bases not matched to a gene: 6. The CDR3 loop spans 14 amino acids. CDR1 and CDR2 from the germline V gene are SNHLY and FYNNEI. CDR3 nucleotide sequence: TGTGCCAGCAGTCGGGACAGGGGAGATAAGCCCCAGCATTTT. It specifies CASSRDRGDKPQHF.

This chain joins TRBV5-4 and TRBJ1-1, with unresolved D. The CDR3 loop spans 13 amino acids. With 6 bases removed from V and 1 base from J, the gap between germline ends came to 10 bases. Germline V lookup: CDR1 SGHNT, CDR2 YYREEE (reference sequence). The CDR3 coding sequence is TGTGCCAGCACCCGAGACGAGAACACTGAAGCTTTCTTT. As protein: CASTRDENTEAFF.

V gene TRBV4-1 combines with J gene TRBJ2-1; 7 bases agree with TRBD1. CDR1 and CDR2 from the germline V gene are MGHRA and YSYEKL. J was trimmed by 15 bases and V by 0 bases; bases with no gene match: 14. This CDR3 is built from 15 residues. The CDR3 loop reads CASSQEGQGVPLRFF. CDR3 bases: TGCGCCAGCAGCCAAGAAGGGCAGGGGGTCCCCCTGCGGTTCTTC.

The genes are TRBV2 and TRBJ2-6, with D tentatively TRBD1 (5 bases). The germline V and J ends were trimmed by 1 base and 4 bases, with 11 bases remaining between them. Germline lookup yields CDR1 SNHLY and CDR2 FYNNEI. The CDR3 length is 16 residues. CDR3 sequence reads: CASSEVTVSGANVLTF. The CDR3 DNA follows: TGTGCCAGCAGTGAAGTGACAGTCTCGGGGGCCAACGTCCTGACTTTC.

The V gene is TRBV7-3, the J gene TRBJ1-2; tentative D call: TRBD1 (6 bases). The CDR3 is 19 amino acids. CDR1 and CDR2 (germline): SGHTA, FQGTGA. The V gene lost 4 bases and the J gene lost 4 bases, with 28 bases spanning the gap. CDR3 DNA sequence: TGTGCCAGCAGCTACGCCCAGCAGGGGCCCTCGGAGGTACTCTATGGCTACACCTTC. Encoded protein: CASSYAQQGPSEVLYGYTF.

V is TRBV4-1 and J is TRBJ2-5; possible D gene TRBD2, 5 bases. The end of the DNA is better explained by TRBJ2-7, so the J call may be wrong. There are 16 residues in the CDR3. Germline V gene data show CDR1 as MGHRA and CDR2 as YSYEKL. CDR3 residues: CASSQPLAFGGYEQYF. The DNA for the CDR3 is TGCGCCAGCAGCCAGCCCCTAGCCTTTGGTGGCTACGAGCAGTACTTC.

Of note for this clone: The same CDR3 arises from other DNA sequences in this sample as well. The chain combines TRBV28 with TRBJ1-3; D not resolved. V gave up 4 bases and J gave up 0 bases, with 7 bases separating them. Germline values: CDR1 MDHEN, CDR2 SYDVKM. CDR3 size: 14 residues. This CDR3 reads CASSSPHSGNTIYF. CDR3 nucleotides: TGTGCCAGCAGTTCCCCTCACTCTGGAAACACCATATATTTT.

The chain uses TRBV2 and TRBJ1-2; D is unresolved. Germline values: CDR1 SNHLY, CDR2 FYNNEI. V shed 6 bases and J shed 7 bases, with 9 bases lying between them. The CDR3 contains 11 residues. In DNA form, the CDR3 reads TGTGCCAGCAGCCTCCGAGCTGGCTACACCTTC. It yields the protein CASSLRAGYTF.

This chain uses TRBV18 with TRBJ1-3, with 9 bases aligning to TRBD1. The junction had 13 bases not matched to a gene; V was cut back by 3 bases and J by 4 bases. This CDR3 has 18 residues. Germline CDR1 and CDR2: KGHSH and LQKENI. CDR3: CASSPIPGQGLRGNTIYF. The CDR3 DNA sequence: TGTGCCAGCTCACCGATACCGGGACAGGGATTGAGAGGAAACACCATATATTTT.

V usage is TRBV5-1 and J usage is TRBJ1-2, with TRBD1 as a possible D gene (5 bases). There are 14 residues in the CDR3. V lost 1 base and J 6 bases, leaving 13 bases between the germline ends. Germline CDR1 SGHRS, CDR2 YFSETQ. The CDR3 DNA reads TGCGCCAGCAGCTTGAGGTCTGGGGCGCATGGCTACACCTTC. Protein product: CASSLRSGAHGYTF. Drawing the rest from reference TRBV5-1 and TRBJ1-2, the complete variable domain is KAGVTQTPRYLIKTRGQQVTLSCSPISGHRSVSWYQQTPGQGLQFLFEYFSETQRNKGNFPGRFSGRQFSNSRSEMNVSTLELGDSALYLCASSLRSGAHGYTFGSGTRLTVV.